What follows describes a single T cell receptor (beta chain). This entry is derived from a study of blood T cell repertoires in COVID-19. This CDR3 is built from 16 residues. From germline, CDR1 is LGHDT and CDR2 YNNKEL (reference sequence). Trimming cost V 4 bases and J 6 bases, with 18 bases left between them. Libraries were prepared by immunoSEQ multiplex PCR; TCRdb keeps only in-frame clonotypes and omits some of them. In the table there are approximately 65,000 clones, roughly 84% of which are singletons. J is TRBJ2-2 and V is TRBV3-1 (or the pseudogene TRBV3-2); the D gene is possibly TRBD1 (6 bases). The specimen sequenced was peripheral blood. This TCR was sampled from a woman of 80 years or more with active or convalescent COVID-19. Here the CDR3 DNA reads TGTGCCAGCAGCCCGGGGACAAAAGGTTCCCCCGGGGAGCTGTTTTTT. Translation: CASSPGTKGSPGELFF.